This T cell receptor (beta chain) was documented in a study of cytomegalovirus exposure and HLA in healthy donors. Study-level information: There were 70 million to 95 million unique TCRs (from HLA-typed donors) in an early data release. Study results and limitations: In a later analysis, DRB1 alleles had the most associated TCRs; HLA-C alleles the fewest. What TCR beta sequences reportedly achieved was accurate prediction of HLA-A and HLA-B alleles in most subjects. Cytomegalovirus status, reportedly, was diagnosed with high specificity and sensitivity by the classifier.

The CDR3 has 15 amino acids. Germline CDR1 and CDR2: MNHEY and SVGAGI. V dropped 5 bases and J dropped 8 bases, with 18 bases sitting between them. On this clone: Its target is not known.

The PCR contained 60 Vbeta and 13 Jbeta primers. Sequencing used immunoSEQ multiplex PCR; TCRdb keeps in-frame clones, though not all of them. Among 200,000 or so clones, approximately 80% were seen once, and the ten largest hold approximately 2%. Material: PBMCs. This clonotype was obtained from a woman between 18 and 29 years old in good health and CMV-seropositive. J is TRBJ1-4 and V is TRBV6-5; D might be TRBD1 (5 bases). CDR3 sequence: CASSRAGGSREKLFF. The CDR3 region has the DNA TGTGCCAGCAGTCGTGCCGGGGGGTCAAGGGAAAAACTGTTTTTT.